The source of this T cell receptor (beta chain) is a study of blood T cells in healthy people across ages. Then a second PCR, running about 7 to 11 cycles, was carried out with a sample-barcoded 5' primer and a J-beta primer mix. TCRdb re-called the 5' RACE reads with MiXCR, one entry per CDR3 protein. The data show 1 million or so distinct CDR3 sequences, 45% seen once. Researchers collected 7.5 to 10 milliliters of peripheral blood from every single donor. Trimming stripped 0 bases from V and 5 bases from J, with 10 bases between. The CDR3 is made up of 14 amino acids. The germline V gene encodes CDR1 LNHNV and CDR2 YYDKDF (reference sequence).

This TCR was sampled from an older woman in good health. Sequenced sample: blood. The gene calls are TRBV15 and TRBJ2-5, with D possibly matching TRBD2 (6 bases). The CDR3 here is CATSRDTGGETQYF. The CDR3 bases are TGTGCCACCAGCAGAGATACCGGAGGGGAGACCCAGTACTTC.